Listed here are 14 T cell receptor beta chains from one sample, sequenced in a study of shared clonotypes between healthy human individuals. TCRdb's copy holds only in-frame clones and misses some; the assay was immunoSEQ multiplex PCR. The table shows about 1 million clones, with under 80% occurring only once. What was sequenced was memory CD4+ T cells sorted from blood. As to subset: CD45RA-negative fraction. The receptors derive from a man aged 18-30 years in good health.

As concerns this clone: Mismatch with germline at one junction end may stem from a read error. J is TRBJ1-3 and V is TRBV5-1, with TRBD1 as a possible D gene (5 bases). The CDR3 covers 16 residues. Germline assignment: CDR1 SGHRS and CDR2 YFSETQ. The CDR3 coding sequence is TGCGCCAGCAGTTTGGGGTCAGGGATGGCCGGAAACACCATATATTTT. Protein product: CASSLGSGMAGNTIYF.

This clone was counted only a few times. The rearrangement joins TRBV28 to TRBJ1-5; D is ambiguous. The CDR3 contains 13 residues. The V and J ends lost 6 bases and 0 bases respectively, with 6 bases between them. Looked up from germline, CDR1 is MDHEN and CDR2 is SYDVKM. The CDR3: CASRYSSNQPQHF. CDR3 DNA: TGTGCCAGCAGGTACAGTAGCAATCAGCCCCAGCATTTT.

The chain links TRBV19 to TRBJ2-3; no clear D gene. CDR1 LNHDA and CDR2 SQIVND come from the germline V gene (reference sequence). Trimming stripped 5 bases from V and 0 bases from J, with 12 bases between. CDR3 length: 15 amino acids. CDR3 DNA: TGTGCCAGTAGTTTTGGGGTCGCTAGCACAGATACGCAGTATTTT. It is translated as CASSFGVASTDTQYF.

The chain links TRBV11-2 to TRBJ2-1; TRBD2 matches 8 bases. This CDR3 has 16 amino acids. From germline, CDR1 is SGHAT and CDR2 FQNNGV. With 3 bases clipped from V and 7 bases from J, the junction kept 11 bases outside the gene matches. CDR3 protein: CASSFGSGRSENEQFF. CDR3 bases: TGTGCCAGCAGCTTTGGGAGCGGGAGATCCGAAAATGAGCAGTTCTTC. Based on the CDR3 plus reference TRBV11-2 and TRBJ2-1, the full variable domain is EAGVAQSPRYKIIEKRQSVAFWCNPISGHATLYWYQQILGQGPKLLIQFQNNGVVDDSQLPKDRFSAERLKGVDSTLKIQPAKLEDSAVYLCASSFGSGRSENEQFFGPGTRLTVL.

DNA of the CDR3: TGTGCCAGCAGCTCCCGGTCTAGCGGGGAAAAAGAGACCCAGTACTTC. Its translation: CASSSRSSGEKETQYF. The chain carries TRBV7-6 and TRBJ2-5; 9 bases agree with TRBD2. V lost 4 bases and J lost 3; bases outside the gene matches: 9. The CDR3 consists of 16 residues. CDR1 SGHVS and CDR2 FNYEAQ come from the germline V gene.

DNA for the CDR3: TGTGCCAGCATTGGGGGGCGGAAGAACACCGGGGAGCTGTTTTTT. It translates to CASIGGRKNTGELFF. The chain couples TRBV5-8 to TRBJ2-2; possibly TRBD1 or TRBD2 for D (6 bases each). CDR1 is SGHTS and CDR2 is YDEGEE in the germline V gene. The CDR3 has 15 residues. Trimming pared 6 bases from V and 1 base from J, leaving 13 bases between.

This clone has a handful of counts. The V and J genes are TRBV5-4 and TRBJ1-2; TRBD1 is a possible D gene (5 bases). Germline CDR1 reads SGHNT; CDR2 reads YYREEE (reference sequence). This CDR3 region has 16 residues. V dropped 3 bases and J dropped 4 bases, with 19 bases sitting between them. CDR3 sequence: CASSYRDAQAGYGYTF. The CDR3 DNA follows: TGTGCCAGCAGCTACCGGGACGCGCAAGCGGGCTATGGCTACACCTTC. Variable domain in full (rest from reference TRBV5-4 and TRBJ1-2): ETGVTQSPTHLIKTRGQQVTLRCSSQSGHNTVSWYQQALGQGPQFIFQYYREEENGRGNFPPRFSGLQFPNYSSELNVNALELDDSALYLCASSYRDAQAGYGYTFGSGTRLTVV.

This chain connects TRBV10-2 to TRBJ2-1; 7 bases fit TRBD1. The V gene end was trimmed by 0 bases and the J gene end by 2 bases; junction bases not matched to a gene: 13. CDR1 is WSHSY and CDR2 is SAAADI in the germline V gene. This CDR3 region has 19 residues. The CDR3 sequence is CASSESPSLTDRTYNEQFF. The CDR3 DNA follows: TGCGCCAGCAGTGAGTCCCCCTCTCTCACGGACAGGACCTACAATGAGCAGTTCTTC.

This sequence joins TRBV2 and TRBJ2-7, with D unresolved. The CDR3 sequence is 14 residues long. Germline V gene lookup returns CDR1 SNHLY and CDR2 FYNNEI. The germline V and J ends were trimmed by 1 base and 2 bases, with 9 bases remaining between them. In nucleotides, the CDR3 is TGTGCCAGCAGTGAAGAAGGACCGACCTACGAGCAGTACTTC. As protein: CASSEEGPTYEQYF.

Only a few counts were recorded for this clone. This rearrangement joins TRBV7-9 to TRBJ1-1, with TRBD1 matching over 9 bases. Germline loops: CDR1 SEHNR, CDR2 FQNEAQ (reference sequence). With 5 bases clipped from V and 3 bases from J, the junction kept 10 bases outside the gene matches. This CDR3 is built from 16 residues. The CDR3 region has the DNA TGTGCCAGCAGCCTGGGACAGGGAAATATGGACACTGAAGCTTTCTTT. It is translated as CASSLGQGNMDTEAFF.

The chain has TRBV6-1 and TRBJ2-7, with D hard to call. The CDR3 consists of 14 residues. Looked up from germline, CDR1 is MNHNS and CDR2 is SASEGT. V was trimmed by 1 base and J by 1 base, leaving 8 bases between them. The CDR3, as DNA: TGTGCCAGCAGTGAAGGTGGCGTGTCCTACGAGCAGTACTTC. It encodes CASSEGGVSYEQYF.

The chain joins TRBV19 to TRBJ2-1; perhaps TRBD2 as D (6 bases). This CDR3 comprises 15 residues. Germline V gene lookup returns CDR1 LNHDA and CDR2 SQIVND (reference sequence). With 3 bases removed from V and 6 bases from J, the gap between germline ends came to 15 bases. The CDR3 sequence: CASSIGGKVSNEQFF. The CDR3 coding sequence is TGTGCCAGTAGTATCGGGGGTAAGGTCTCCAATGAGCAGTTCTTC.

This rearrangement joins TRBV4-1 to TRBJ2-5; 8 bases fit TRBD1. Per the germline V gene, CDR1 is MGHRA and CDR2 is YSYEKL. With V trimmed by 10 bases and J by 7 bases, 14 bases remained unmatched. The CDR3 contains 14 residues. The CDR3 DNA reads TGCGCCAAGGGACAGGCACTAGTTTTTGGGACCCAGTACTTC. It translates to CAKGQALVFGTQYF.

The chain recombines TRBV7-9 with TRBJ2-5, with D maybe TRBD2 (6 bases). The germline CDR1 and CDR2 sequences are SEHNR and FQNEAQ (reference sequence). The CDR3 runs 14 residues. V lost 3 bases and J lost 4, with 12 bases in between. CDR3 bases: TGTGCCAGCAGCTTGGGACTCCCTGGAGAGACCCAGTACTTC. Translation: CASSLGLPGETQYF.